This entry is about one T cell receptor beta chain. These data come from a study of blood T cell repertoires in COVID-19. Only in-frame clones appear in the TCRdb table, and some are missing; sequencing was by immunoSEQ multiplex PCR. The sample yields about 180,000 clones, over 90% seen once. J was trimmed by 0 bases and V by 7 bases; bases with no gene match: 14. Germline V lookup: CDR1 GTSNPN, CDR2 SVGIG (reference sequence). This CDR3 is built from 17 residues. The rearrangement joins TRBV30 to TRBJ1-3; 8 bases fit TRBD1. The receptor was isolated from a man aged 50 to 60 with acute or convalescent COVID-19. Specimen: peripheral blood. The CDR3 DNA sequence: TGTGCCTCCAGGACAGGGAAGCCCGGACCCTCTGGAAACACCATATATTTT. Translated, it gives CASRTGKPGPSGNTIYF. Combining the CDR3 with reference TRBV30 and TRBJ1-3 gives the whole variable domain SQTIHQWPATLVQPVGSPLSLECTVEGTSNPNLYWYRQAAGRGLQLLFYSVGIGQISSEVPQNLSASRPQDRQFILSSKKLLLSDSGFYLCASRTGKPGPSGNTIYFGEGSWLTVV.